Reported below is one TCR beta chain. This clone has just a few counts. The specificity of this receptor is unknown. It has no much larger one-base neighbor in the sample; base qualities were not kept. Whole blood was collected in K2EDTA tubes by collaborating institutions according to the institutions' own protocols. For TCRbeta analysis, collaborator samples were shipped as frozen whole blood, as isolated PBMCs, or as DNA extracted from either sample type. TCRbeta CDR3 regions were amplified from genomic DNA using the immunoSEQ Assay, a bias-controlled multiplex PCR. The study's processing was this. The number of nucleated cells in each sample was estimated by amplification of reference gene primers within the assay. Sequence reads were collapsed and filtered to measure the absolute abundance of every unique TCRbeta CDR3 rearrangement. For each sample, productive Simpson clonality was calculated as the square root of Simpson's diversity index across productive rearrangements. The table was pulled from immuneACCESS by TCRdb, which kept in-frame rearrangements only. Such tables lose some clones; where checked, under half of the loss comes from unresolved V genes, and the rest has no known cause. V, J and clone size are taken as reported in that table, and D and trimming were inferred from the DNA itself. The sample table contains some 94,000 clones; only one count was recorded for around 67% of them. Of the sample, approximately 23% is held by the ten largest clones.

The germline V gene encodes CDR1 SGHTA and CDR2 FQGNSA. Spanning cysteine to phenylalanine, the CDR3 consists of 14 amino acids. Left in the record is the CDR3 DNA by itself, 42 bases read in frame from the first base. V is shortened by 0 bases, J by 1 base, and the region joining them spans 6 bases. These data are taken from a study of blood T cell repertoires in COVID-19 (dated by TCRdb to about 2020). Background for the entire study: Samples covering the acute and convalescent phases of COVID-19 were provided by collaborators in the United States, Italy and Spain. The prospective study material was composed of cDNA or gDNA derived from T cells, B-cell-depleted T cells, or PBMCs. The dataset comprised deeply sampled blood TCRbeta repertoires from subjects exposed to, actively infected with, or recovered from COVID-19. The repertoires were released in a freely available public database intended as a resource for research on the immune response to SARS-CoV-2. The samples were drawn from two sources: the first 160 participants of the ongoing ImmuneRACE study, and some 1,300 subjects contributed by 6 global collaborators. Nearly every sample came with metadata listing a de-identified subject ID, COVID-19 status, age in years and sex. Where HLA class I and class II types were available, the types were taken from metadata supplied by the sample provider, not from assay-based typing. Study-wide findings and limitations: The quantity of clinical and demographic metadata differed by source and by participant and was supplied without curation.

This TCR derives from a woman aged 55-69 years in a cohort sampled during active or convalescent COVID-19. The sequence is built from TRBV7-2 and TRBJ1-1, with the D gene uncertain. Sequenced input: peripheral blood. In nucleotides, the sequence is TGTGCCAGCAGCTTAGCCGGGGAGAACACTGAAGCTTTCTTT. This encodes CASSLAGENTEAFF.